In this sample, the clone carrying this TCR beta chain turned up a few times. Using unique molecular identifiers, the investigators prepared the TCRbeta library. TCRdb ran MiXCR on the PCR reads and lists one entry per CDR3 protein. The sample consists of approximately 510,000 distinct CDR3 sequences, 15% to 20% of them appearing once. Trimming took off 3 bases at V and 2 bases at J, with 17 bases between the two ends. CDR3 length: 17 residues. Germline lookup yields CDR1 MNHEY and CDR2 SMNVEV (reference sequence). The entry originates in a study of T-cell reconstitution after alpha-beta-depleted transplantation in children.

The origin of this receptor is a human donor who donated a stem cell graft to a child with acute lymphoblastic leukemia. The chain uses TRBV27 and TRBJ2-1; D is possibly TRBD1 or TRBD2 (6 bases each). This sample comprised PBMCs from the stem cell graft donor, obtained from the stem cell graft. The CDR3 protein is CASSLSGGRITYNEQFF. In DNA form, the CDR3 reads TGTGCCAGCAGTTTGTCCGGGGGCAGGATAACCTACAATGAGCAGTTCTTC.